The 8 T cell receptor beta chains below all came from one sample that was sequenced in a study of T-cell memory formation after mild COVID-19. Via MiXCR, TCRdb re-called the 5' RACE reads, giving one row per CDR3 protein. The sample consists of 350,000 to 450,000 distinct CDR3 sequences, around 20% of them appearing once. Sequenced sample: PBMCs or a T cell subset sorted from them (not recorded which). Receptor source: an adult woman who had mild COVID-19 (a few samples of this study predate the infection). Cell type and time point are not known.

This clonotype appeared a few times. The genes are TRBV7-9 and TRBJ2-3; the D gene is possibly TRBD2 (5 bases). In germline, CDR1 is SEHNR, CDR2 FQNEAQ (reference sequence). Trimming removed 1 base from V and 4 bases from J, with 15 bases in between. This CDR3 is 16 amino acids long. The DNA of the CDR3 is TGTGCCAGCAGCTTAGGGGAGCGAGTGCACGCAGATACGCAGTATTTT. Its protein is CASSLGERVHADTQYF.

This clonotype came up many times. This CDR3 is CASSLRFAGDTQYF. The CDR3 coding sequence is TGTGCCAGCAGCCTCCGGTTCGCCGGGGATACGCAGTATTTT. V usage is TRBV7-2 and J usage is TRBJ2-3, with D unclear. V was pared by 5 bases and J by 6 bases, with 15 bases between. This CDR3 comprises 14 residues. CDR1 and CDR2 from the germline V gene are SGHTA and FQGNSA.

The V and J genes are TRBV15 and TRBJ2-5; no clear D gene. The CDR3 consists of 15 residues. Germline CDR1 reads LNHNV; CDR2 reads YYDKDF (reference sequence). Trimming removed 0 bases at V and 2 bases at J, with 10 bases between. The DNA for the CDR3 is TGTGCCACCAGCAGAGAATGGCGGCAGCAAGAGACCCAGTACTTC. Protein sequence: CATSREWRQQETQYF.

In this sample, this clonotype turned up a few times. The J gene is TRBJ2-7, the V gene TRBV7-9; D remains unclear. The ends were cut back, 2 bases at V and 6 bases at J, with 5 bases in the middle. The germline CDR1 and CDR2 sequences are SEHNR and FQNEAQ (reference sequence). The CDR3 is made up of 11 amino acids. The CDR3 region is CASSLSLEQYF. For the CDR3, the DNA is TGTGCCAGCAGCTTATCCCTCGAGCAGTACTTC.

The chain has TRBV27 and TRBJ2-7; 7 bases are a match to TRBD2. Germline V gene sequence: CDR1 MNHEY, CDR2 SMNVEV (reference sequence). Trimming took 3 bases from V and 2 from J; bases not matched to a gene: 10. CDR3 length equals 16 residues. The CDR3 sequence: CASSFSPPRGTYEQYF. DNA for the CDR3: TGTGCCAGCAGTTTTTCGCCCCCGCGGGGGACCTACGAGCAGTACTTC.

The V call is TRBV29-1, the J call TRBJ1-2; D gene ambiguous. The CDR3 runs 16 residues. In germline, CDR1 is SQVTM, CDR2 ANQGSEA. V was shortened by 3 bases and J by 5 bases, with 22 bases between the two germline ends. The CDR3 spells CSVDHPGHPRLYGYTF. CDR3 DNA: TGCAGCGTTGACCACCCCGGGCATCCGCGCCTATATGGCTACACCTTC.

The table lists this clonotype with a few counts. This chain uses TRBV7-8 with TRBJ1-5, with a tentative D call TRBD1 (5 bases). From germline, CDR1 is SGHVS and CDR2 FQNEAQ. There are 17 residues in the CDR3. V was trimmed by 3 bases and J by 9 bases, leaving 24 bases between them. CDR3 protein: CASSLVSGRGRRTPQHF. The CDR3 DNA sequence: TGTGCCAGCAGCTTGGTTTCAGGGAGGGGCCGACGGACGCCCCAGCATTTT.

In its sample, this clonotype was seen many times. The chain carries TRBV20-1 and TRBJ2-5; 12 nucleotides align to TRBD2. The CDR3 runs 16 residues. Trimming took 3 bases from V and 2 from J; bases not matched to a gene: 7. CDR1 DFQATT and CDR2 SNEGSKA come from the germline V gene (reference sequence). Here the CDR3 DNA reads TGCAGTGCTAGGGGCCTAGCGGGGGGGCCGCAAGAGACCCAGTACTTC. This sequence encodes CSARGLAGGPQETQYF.